Below are 31 T cell receptor beta chains sequenced from a single sample in a study of T cell clonality in common variable immunodeficiency. The protocol was immunoSEQ multiplex PCR, while the TCRdb copy is restricted to in-frame clones and leaves out a portion. The table lists roughly 42,000 clones, with no singletons. These TCRs' antigens remain unknown. Regarding the study as a whole: Fewer deletions and N-nucleotide insertions were reportedly seen in common variable immunodeficiency TCR beta sequences.

The sequenced material came from peripheral blood mononuclear cells. The receptors originated from a human donor with common variable immunodeficiency.

The table lists this clone with many counts. The CDR3 end lies 3 residues beyond the end of the read and is filled in from the germline J gene. V gene TRBV19 combines with J gene TRBJ2-1; TRBD2 matches at 9 bases. Germline assignment: CDR1 LNHDA and CDR2 SQIVND (reference sequence). V trimming: 5 bases; J trimming: 6 bases; junction bases outside the gene matches: 5. The CDR3 totals 14 residues. CDR3 DNA, as far as it was read: TGTGCCAGTAGTTTACAAGCGGGGGGCAATGAG. This sequence encodes CASSLQAGGNE. The whole CDR3 sequence is CASSLQAGGNEQFF.

This clone was seen a few times. The read ends 3 residues shy of where the CDR3 ends; the end is completed using the germline J gene. This chain joins TRBV7-3 and TRBJ2-5; 7 positions match TRBD2. With V trimmed by 4 bases and J by 5 bases, 4 bases remained unmatched. The CDR3 runs to 13 residues. The V gene's germline CDR1 is SGHTA and CDR2 FQGTGA. The covered CDR3 bases are TGTGCCAGCAGCTCCACTAGCGCGGAGACC. Residues: CASSSTSAET. In full, the CDR3 is CASSSTSAETQYF. Combining the CDR3 with reference TRBV7-3 and TRBJ2-5 gives the whole variable domain GAGVSQTPSNKVTEKGKYVELRCDPISGHTALYWYRQSLGQGPEFLIYFQGTGAADDSGLPNDRFFAVRPEGSVSTLKIQRTERGDSAVYLCASSSTSAETQYFGPGTRLLVL.

This clone was observed at least ten times. The read stops 3 residues short of the end of the CDR3; the missing end is completed from the germline J gene. The chain joins TRBV2 to TRBJ2-2, with D perhaps matching TRBD2 (6 bases). Germline assignment: CDR1 SNHLY and CDR2 FYNNEI. This CDR3 has 15 amino acids. Trimming stripped 7 bases from V and 4 bases from J, with 16 bases between. CDR3 residues: CASIIETRGTGELFF. The DNA read from the CDR3 is TGTGCCAGCATCATAGAGACTAGAGGCACCGGGGAG. The full variable domain, with the rest looked up from reference TRBV2 and TRBJ2-2, is EPEVTQTPSHQVTQMGQEVILRCVPISNHLYFYWYRQILGQKVEFLVSFYNNEISEKSEIFDDQFSVERPDGSNFTLKIRSTKLEDSAMYFCASIIETRGTGELFFGEGSRLTVL.

This clone was counted only a few times. Coverage ceases 3 residues before the CDR3 finishes, and the germline J gene fills in the end. The gene calls are TRBV18 and TRBJ1-2; TRBD1 matches at 8 bases. This CDR3 comprises 14 residues. CDR1 is KGHSH and CDR2 is LQKENI in the germline V gene. V shed 6 bases, J shed 6 bases, and the junction held 9 bases outside the gene matches. Partial CDR3 DNA: TGTGCCAGCTCGCGCTCAGGGGGCGCCGATGGC. Translated, it gives CASSRSGGADG. The complete CDR3 reads CASSRSGGADGYTF.

About this clone itself: The read terminates 3 residues before the CDR3 end, so the remaining end is supplied by the germline J gene. The chain uses TRBV7-6 and TRBJ2-3; possible D gene TRBD2, 6 bases. V lost 4 bases and J 4 bases, leaving 15 bases between the germline ends. This CDR3 is 15 amino acids long. In germline, CDR1 is SGHVS, CDR2 FNYEAQ. CDR3 bases read: TGTGCCAGCAGCTCAGCGGAGGGCCCCGCAGATACG. Amino acids: CASSSAEGPADT. The whole CDR3 sequence reads CASSSAEGPADTQYF. Filled out from reference TRBV7-6 and TRBJ2-3, the complete variable domain reads GAGVSQSPRYKVTKRGQDVALRCDPISGHVSLYWYRQALGQGPEFLTYFNYEAQQDKSGLPNDRFSAERPEGSISTLTIQRTEQRDSAMYRCASSSAEGPADTQYFGPGTRLTVL.

This clone was counted at least ten times. The read terminates 3 residues before the CDR3 end, so the remaining end is supplied by the germline J gene. V usage is TRBV19 and J usage is TRBJ1-1; D uncertain. V dropped 10 bases and J dropped 5 bases, with 8 bases sitting between them. The CDR3 totals 10 residues. Germline V gene data show CDR1 as LNHDA and CDR2 as SQIVND (reference sequence). CDR3 DNA (partial): TGTGCCACATCGACTACTGAA. This gives the protein CATSTTE. The entire CDR3 protein reads CATSTTEAFF.

This clone was seen only a few times. Read sequence stops 3 residues before the CDR3 end, and the germline J gene provides the missing end. The rearrangement joins TRBV7-6 to TRBJ1-2; 8 bases align to TRBD1. The germline CDR1 and CDR2 sequences are SGHVS and FNYEAQ. The CDR3 contains 16 residues. Trimming removed 2 bases from V and 4 bases from J; junction bases left unmatched: 9. The CDR3 DNA, read in part, is TGTGCCAGCAGCTTACTGACAGGGGTGATTAGCTATGGC. Translated, it gives CASSLLTGVISYG. The whole CDR3 region reads CASSLLTGVISYGYTF.

To note about this clone: The read ends 3 residues early relative to the CDR3; the germline J gene fills the gap. The chain links TRBV20-1 to TRBJ2-7; 12 positions agree with TRBD2. The V gene's germline CDR1 is DFQATT and CDR2 SNEGSKA (reference sequence). CDR3 length equals 15 residues. Trimming cost V 6 bases and J 1 base; bases outside gene matches: 7. Partial CDR3 DNA: TGCAGTGCATTACCGGGACTAGCGGGTTCCTACGAG. Its translation is CSALPGLAGSYE. The full CDR3 reads CSALPGLAGSYEQYF.

At least ten counts were recorded for this clone. Sequencing ends 3 residues short of the CDR3 end; the germline J gene provides the rest. This rearrangement joins TRBV30 to TRBJ2-4; no clear D gene. V gave up 3 bases and J gave up 6 bases, with 6 bases separating them. Germline assignment: CDR1 GTSNPN and CDR2 SVGIG (reference sequence). CDR3 size: 11 residues. This CDR3 is CAWSSRNIQYF. CDR3 DNA, as far as it was read: TGTGCCTGGAGCAGTCGAAACATT.

With respect to this clone: The read ends 3 residues early relative to the CDR3; the germline J gene fills the gap. The chain joins TRBV6-1 to TRBJ1-4; D gene unclear. V was trimmed by 0 bases and J by 4 bases, leaving 15 bases between them. Germline V gene lookup returns CDR1 MNHNS and CDR2 SASEGT. The CDR3 has 17 amino acids. The CDR3 sequence: CASSEAGFRRSNEKLFF. The sequenced CDR3 bases are TGTGCCAGCAGTGAAGCAGGGTTCAGGCGTAGTAATGAAAAA.

This clone was counted ten times or more. The read ends 3 residues shy of where the CDR3 ends; the end is completed using the germline J gene. The gene calls are TRBV11-2 and TRBJ2-3, with TRBD2 matching 12 bases. Trimming cost V 5 bases and J 8 bases; bases outside gene matches: 5. The CDR3 is made up of 14 amino acids. Germline V gives CDR1 SGHAT, CDR2 FQNNGV. CDR3: CASSLGTSGLTQYF. The part of the CDR3 DNA that was read is TGTGCCAGCAGCCTCGGGACTAGCGGGCTTACG.

This clone has more than one count but fewer than ten. The read terminates 3 residues before the CDR3 end, so the remaining end is supplied by the germline J gene. The chain is built from TRBV7-3 and TRBJ2-7; D gene ambiguous. Germline loops: CDR1 SGHTA, CDR2 FQGTGA. The CDR3 runs to 13 residues. Deletions cut 0 bases from V and 0 bases from J, with 3 bases between. The sequenced part of the CDR3 DNA is TGTGCCAGCAGCTTAACTATCTCCTACGAG. The encoded protein is CASSLTISYE. The entire CDR3 protein is CASSLTISYEQYF. Variable domain in full (rest from reference TRBV7-3 and TRBJ2-7): GAGVSQTPSNKVTEKGKYVELRCDPISGHTALYWYRQSLGQGPEFLIYFQGTGAADDSGLPNDRFFAVRPEGSVSTLKIQRTERGDSAVYLCASSLTISYEQYFGPGTRLTVT.

This clone has at least ten counts. The missing CDR3 end, 3 residues past where the read stops, is filled in from the germline J gene. The gene calls are TRBV5-1 and TRBJ1-3; possible D gene TRBD1, 5 bases. This CDR3 comprises 15 residues. V lost 4 bases to trimming and J lost 9 bases, with 20 bases between them. Germline V gene data show CDR1 as SGHRS and CDR2 as YFSETQ. CDR3 loop: CASSEPSGGTGTIYF. Incomplete CDR3 DNA: TGCGCCAGCAGCGAACCCTCGGGGGGAACGGGCACC.

Worth noting for this clone: The CDR3 extends 3 residues past the end of the read, so its final part is completed from the germline J gene. The J gene is TRBJ2-1, the V gene TRBV2; perhaps TRBD2 as D (6 bases). Per germline, CDR1 SNHLY and CDR2 FYNNEI. The germline V and J ends were trimmed by 6 bases and 8 bases, with 20 bases remaining between them. The CDR3 sequence is 15 residues long. CDR3 region: CASSRQKRVLDEQFF. The sequenced part of the CDR3 DNA is TGTGCCAGCAGCAGACAGAAGCGGGTACTCGATGAG.

This clone was counted at least ten times. The sequenced fragment ends 3 residues before the CDR3 boundary, so the rest is inferred from the germline J gene. The chain uses TRBV6-2 or TRBV6-3 and TRBJ2-2; TRBD2 agrees at 10 bases. J lost 0 bases, V lost 6 bases, and 4 bases had no gene match. The germline V gene has CDR1 MNHEY and CDR2 SVGEGT. The CDR3 extends over 16 amino acids. The sequenced CDR3 bases are TGTGCCAGCAGACCTAGCGGGGGTCCGAACACCGGGGAG. It encodes CASRPSGGPNTGE. The entire CDR3 is CASRPSGGPNTGELFF.

This clone was detected ten times or more. The CDR3 goes on 3 residues after the read ends, and that part is filled in from the germline J gene. V usage is TRBV18 and J usage is TRBJ2-3; TRBD1 agrees at 10 bases. Germline V CDR1 and CDR2: KGHSH, LQKENI. The CDR3 consists of 16 residues. Losses at the gene ends were 5 bases for V and 4 bases for J; bases not matched to a gene: 9. This CDR3 reads CASSATGGISPDTQYF. Partial CDR3 DNA: TGTGCCAGCTCAGCGACAGGGGGCATCAGTCCAGATACG.

This clone has just a few counts. The sequence runs out 3 residues before the end of the CDR3; the remainder is reconstructed from the germline J gene. The chain combines TRBV7-2 with TRBJ2-3; 8 bases map to TRBD1. Trimming took 0 bases from V and 5 from J; bases not matched to a gene: 7. The germline gives CDR1 SGHTA, CDR2 FQGNSA. The CDR3 loop spans 16 amino acids. Partial CDR3 DNA: TGTGCCAGCAGCTTAGCGCCCACAGGGGGGTTAGATACG. The encoded protein is CASSLAPTGGLDT. The CDR3 in its entirety is CASSLAPTGGLDTQYF.

To note about this clone: With the read ending 3 residues before the CDR3 end, the germline J gene is used to fill in that end. This chain joins TRBV7-2 and TRBJ1-4; 9 nucleotides agree with TRBD1. The CDR3 is 16 residues long. Germline lookup yields CDR1 SGHTA and CDR2 FQGNSA. Unmatched junction bases numbered 1, after V lost 0 bases and J lost 2 bases. CDR3 sequence: CASSLADRGTNEKLFF. CDR3 bases read: TGTGCCAGCAGCTTAGCTGACAGGGGGACTAATGAAAAA.

Concerning this clone itself: The missing CDR3 end, 3 residues past where the read stops, is filled in from the germline J gene. The chain is built from TRBV7-9 and TRBJ1-4; 8 nucleotides line up with TRBD1. CDR3 length: 14 amino acids. The germline CDR1 and CDR2 sequences are SEHNR and FQNEAQ (reference sequence). Germline trimming cut 5 bases from V and 5 bases from J; bases unmatched to any gene: 4. The CDR3 region is CASSPDRGNEKLFF. The sequenced part of the CDR3 DNA is TGTGCCAGCAGCCCAGACAGGGGCAATGAAAAA.

The table lists this clone with many counts. The part of the CDR3 DNA that was read is TGCGCCAGCAGTGAACCTAGCGGGAGGGCTAATGAG. Protein sequence: CASSEPSGRANE. The full-length CDR3 reads as CASSEPSGRANEQFF. The chain recombines TRBV5-1 with TRBJ2-1; TRBD2 matches 12 bases. The CDR3 goes on 3 residues after the read ends, and that part is filled in from the germline J gene. Per the germline V gene, CDR1 is SGHRS and CDR2 is YFSETQ. V lost 5 bases, J lost 7 bases, and 7 bases stayed unmatched. The CDR3 consists of 15 residues.

This clone was counted between two and nine times. The DNA ends 3 residues before the CDR3 does, and the rest of the CDR3 is filled in from the germline J gene. The chain has TRBV7-6 and TRBJ2-5, with 11 positions matching TRBD2. There are 16 residues in the CDR3. Germline trimming cut 1 base from V and 2 bases from J; bases unmatched to any gene: 3. Germline V CDR1 and CDR2: SGHVS, FNYEAQ. CDR3 bases read: TGTGCCAGCAGCTTAGGACTAGCGGGGACGCAAGAGACC. This gives the protein CASSLGLAGTQET. The full CDR3 is CASSLGLAGTQETQYF.

This clone has a count of ten or more. The read ends 3 residues before the CDR3 terminus; that terminus is restored from the germline J gene. The chain recombines TRBV18 with TRBJ2-1; D unclear. The CDR3 is 18 residues long. The germline V and J ends were trimmed by 4 bases and 0 bases, with 19 bases remaining between them. Germline V gives CDR1 KGHSH, CDR2 LQKENI. Partial CDR3 DNA: TGTGCCAGCTCACGTTCGCCGACCAGGCCGAGCTCCTACAATGAG. Translated, it gives CASSRSPTRPSSYNE. The CDR3, in full, reads CASSRSPTRPSSYNEQFF.

In the case of this clone: Read sequence stops 3 residues before the CDR3 end, and the germline J gene provides the missing end. This chain links TRBV5-1 with TRBJ2-7; 10 bases agree with TRBD1. The J segment lost 6 bases and the V segment lost 4 bases, leaving 4 bases of the junction unmatched. This CDR3 comprises 13 residues. CDR1 SGHRS and CDR2 YFSETQ come from the germline V gene. The chain's CDR3 is CASSVTGGSEQYF. The sequenced part of the CDR3 DNA is TGCGCCAGCAGCGTGACAGGGGGCAGCGAG.

This clone was found many times. The CDR3 region is CASRRDPSGNEQFF. CDR3 DNA (partial): TGCGCCAGCAGGCGGGATCCCTCGGGGAATGAG. The rearrangement joins TRBV5-1 to TRBJ2-1; D might be TRBD2 (6 bases). The read is 3 residues too short to cover the CDR3 end, so that end is filled in from the germline J gene. Trimming removed 5 bases from V and 7 bases from J, with 16 bases in between. The length of the CDR3 is 14 residues. Germline CDR1 and CDR2: SGHRS and YFSETQ.

This clone was counted between two and nine times. Coverage ceases 3 residues before the CDR3 finishes, and the germline J gene fills in the end. The chain has TRBV19 and TRBJ1-5; D unclear. This CDR3 comprises 12 residues. The germline CDR1 and CDR2 sequences are LNHDA and SQIVND (reference sequence). Trimming cost V 2 bases and J 6 bases, with 5 bases left between them. CDR3 DNA (partial): TGTGCCAGTAGTATAATATTTCAGCCC. This sequence encodes CASSIIFQP. The CDR3 in its entirety is CASSIIFQPQHF. Full variable domain (outside the CDR3, taken from reference TRBV19 and TRBJ1-5): DGGITQSPKYLFRKEGQNVTLSCEQNLNHDAMYWYRQDPGQGLRLIYYSQIVNDFQKGDIAEGYSVSREKKESFPLTVTSAQKNPTAFYLCASSIIFQPQHFGDGTRLSIL.

Note on this clone: The read gets to within 3 residues of the CDR3 end, and the germline J gene fills in the rest. V usage is TRBV5-1 and J usage is TRBJ2-1; TRBD2 agrees at 8 bases. Trimming at V came to 4 bases and at J to 4 bases, leaving 10 bases not matched to a gene. The CDR3 runs to 16 residues. The V gene's germline CDR1 is SGHRS and CDR2 YFSETQ. CDR3 bases read: TGCGCCAGCAGCAAAGTAGCGGGAAACCTTTACAATGAG. It codes for CASSKVAGNLYNE. The complete CDR3 reads CASSKVAGNLYNEQFF.

This clone was counted a few times. The sequenced fragment ends 3 residues before the CDR3 boundary, so the rest is inferred from the germline J gene. This chain joins TRBV2 and TRBJ1-3; D not resolved. Germline-derived CDR1 and CDR2 are SNHLY and FYNNEI. The CDR3 consists of 11 residues. The CDR3 DNA, read in part, is TGTGCCAGCAGTTATAACGGGGCC. It specifies CASSYNGA. In full, the CDR3 reads CASSYNGAIYF.

This clone was seen repeatedly, ten times or more. The CDR3 goes on 3 residues after the read ends, and that part is filled in from the germline J gene. The genes are TRBV30 and TRBJ2-7; D perhaps matches TRBD2 (6 bases). This CDR3 has 15 residues. CDR1 and CDR2 from the germline V gene are GTSNPN and SVGIG (reference sequence). Deletions cut 3 bases from V and 6 bases from J, with 21 bases between. The sequenced CDR3 bases are TGTGCCTGGAGCGTAAAGGGGTATCTGGAGGGCGAG. This sequence encodes CAWSVKGYLEGE. The complete CDR3 protein is CAWSVKGYLEGEQYF. Filled out from reference TRBV30 and TRBJ2-7, the complete variable domain reads SQTIHQWPATLVQPVGSPLSLECTVEGTSNPNLYWYRQAAGRGLQLLFYSVGIGQISSEVPQNLSASRPQDRQFILSSKKLLLSDSGFYLCAWSVKGYLEGEQYFGPGTRLTVT.

This clone has a handful of counts. This chain's CDR3 is CAWTGETNYGYTF. The sequenced CDR3 bases are TGTGCCTGGACAGGGGAAACTAACTATGGC. The chain links TRBV30 to TRBJ1-2, with D perhaps TRBD1 (6 bases). From the germline J gene comes the end of the CDR3, since the read stops 3 residues before it. Germline V CDR1 and CDR2: GTSNPN, SVGIG (reference sequence). There are 13 residues in the CDR3. The V and J ends lost 4 bases and 0 bases respectively, with 9 bases between them. Full variable domain (missing parts from reference TRBV30 and TRBJ1-2): SQTIHQWPATLVQPVGSPLSLECTVEGTSNPNLYWYRQAAGRGLQLLFYSVGIGQISSEVPQNLSASRPQDRQFILSSKKLLLSDSGFYLCAWTGETNYGYTFGSGTRLTVV.

With regard to this clone: Sequencing ends 3 residues short of the CDR3 end; the germline J gene provides the rest. The chain links TRBV7-8 to TRBJ2-3; D perhaps matches TRBD2 (5 bases). Germline-derived CDR1 and CDR2 are SGHVS and FQNEAQ. V lost 3 bases and J lost 5, with 9 bases in between. This CDR3 comprises 13 residues. This CDR3 is CASSFTRLDTQYF. The part of the CDR3 DNA that was read is TGTGCCAGCAGCTTCACTAGGTTAGATACG.

This clone was observed a handful of times. The read finishes 3 residues shy of the CDR3 end, and the germline J gene is used to complete it. The chain is built from TRBV19 and TRBJ2-3, with D maybe TRBD1 (6 bases). The V gene lost 3 bases and the J gene lost 5 bases, with 15 bases spanning the gap. Per germline, CDR1 LNHDA and CDR2 SQIVND (reference sequence). This CDR3 has 15 residues. CDR3 sequence reads: CASSMVSQGIDTQYF. The covered CDR3 bases are TGTGCCAGTAGTATGGTCTCCCAGGGGATAGATACG.